Following are 24 T cell receptor beta chains from one sample sequenced in a study of blood T cells in healthy people across ages. For the second PCR, which ran for roughly 7 to 11 cycles, a sample-barcoded 5' primer and a J-beta primer mix were used. TCRdb ran MiXCR on the 5' RACE reads and lists one entry per CDR3 protein. The sample lists fewer than 800,000 distinct CDR3 sequences, roughly 49% seen once, with around a third in the top ten. The sample was blood. Source of these receptors: a woman aged 55-70 years in good health.

The rearrangement uses TRBV2 and TRBJ1-1; 9 nucleotides agree with TRBD1. With V trimmed by 5 bases and J by 8 bases, 9 bases remained unmatched. The CDR3 spans 14 residues. Germline CDR1 is SNHLY and CDR2 is FYNNEI. The DNA of the CDR3 is TGTGCCAGCAGTCCCGGCCGGGACAGGGAAGAAGCTTTCTTT. Amino acids: CASSPGRDREEAFF.

As to this clonotype: The junction departs from germline at one end; a sequencing error may be responsible. The chain links TRBV6-5 to TRBJ1-1; 8 nucleotides match TRBD1. CDR3 size: 16 residues. Germline values: CDR1 MNHEY, CDR2 SVGAGI. The CDR3: CTSTRGQGLGGTEAFF. In DNA form, the CDR3 reads TGTACCAGCACCCGAGGACAGGGATTAGGTGGTACTGAAGCTTTCTTT.

V is TRBV20-1 and J is TRBJ2-6; D is undetermined. Germline V gives CDR1 DFQATT, CDR2 SNEGSKA (reference sequence). V lost 3 bases to trimming and J lost 1 base, with 13 bases between them. CDR3 size: 16 residues. The CDR3 protein is CSARGNVGSGANVLTF. In nucleotides, the CDR3 is TGCAGTGCTAGGGGTAACGTTGGGTCTGGGGCCAACGTCCTGACTTTC.

The genes are TRBV10-3 and TRBJ2-7; D not resolved. Germline values: CDR1 ENHRY, CDR2 SYGVKD. This CDR3 comprises 11 residues. With 6 bases removed from V and 7 bases from J, the gap between germline ends came to 10 bases. The CDR3 loop reads CAIRATREQYF. In nucleotides, the CDR3 is TGTGCCATCAGGGCGACCCGTGAGCAGTACTTC.

This clonotype has a count of ten or more. CDR3 sequence: CSARGSSGTGQETQYF. CDR3 DNA sequence: TGCAGTGCTAGAGGTAGCTCGGGGACGGGGCAAGAGACCCAGTACTTC. This sequence joins TRBV20-1 and TRBJ2-5; D tentatively reads TRBD1 or TRBD2 (5 bases each). Trimming stripped 1 base from V and 2 bases from J, with 17 bases between. The V gene's germline CDR1 is DFQATT and CDR2 SNEGSKA (reference sequence). This CDR3 region has 16 residues.

This clonotype came up a few times. J is TRBJ2-1 and V is TRBV6-6; 10 positions match TRBD1. V trimming: 0 bases; J trimming: 2 bases; junction bases outside the gene matches: 1. The germline CDR1 and CDR2 sequences are MNHNY and SVGAGI (reference sequence). This CDR3 spans 16 amino acids. The CDR3 loop reads CASSYSGTGAYNEQFF. In DNA, the CDR3 is TGTGCCAGCAGTTACTCCGGGACAGGGGCCTACAATGAGCAGTTCTTC.

This clonotype was observed a few times. The rearrangement links TRBV3-1 to TRBJ1-1; D remains ambiguous. This CDR3 contains 11 residues. Trimming cost V 7 bases and J 3 bases, with 6 bases left between them. Per the germline V gene, CDR1 is LGHDT and CDR2 is YNNKEL (reference sequence). DNA of the CDR3: TGTGCCAGCATAGGTGACACTGAAGCTTTCTTT. As protein: CASIGDTEAFF.

V and J are TRBV4-1 and TRBJ1-2; D is perhaps TRBD1 (5 bases). The CDR3 runs 13 residues. V was clipped by 2 bases and J by 7 bases, with 11 bases between them. Looked up from germline, CDR1 is MGHRA and CDR2 is YSYEKL. The DNA of the CDR3 is TGCGCCAGCAGCCAATCAAGGGGACTTGGCTACACCTTC. It specifies CASSQSRGLGYTF.

The chain has TRBV30 and TRBJ2-5, with D uncertain. Near its end, the DNA agrees better with TRBJ2-7, so the J call may be wrong. The CDR3 has 13 amino acids. Per the germline V gene, CDR1 is GTSNPN and CDR2 is SVGIG (reference sequence). The CDR3 protein is CAWGMILGSEQYF. The CDR3 DNA reads TGTGCCTGGGGTATGATTCTAGGATCCGAGCAGTACTTC.

The J gene is TRBJ2-7, the V gene TRBV20-1; 11 positions match TRBD1. This CDR3 is built from 15 residues. Trimming cost V 5 bases and J 5 bases; bases outside gene matches: 11. Per germline, CDR1 DFQATT and CDR2 SNEGSKA (reference sequence). The CDR3 DNA is TGCAGTGCTGGGAAGTCCGGGACAGGGGGTAACGAGCAGTACTTC. It translates to CSAGKSGTGGNEQYF.

This rearrangement joins TRBV4-3 to TRBJ2-7, with 7 positions matching TRBD2. Germline V gene sequence: CDR1 LGHNA, CDR2 YSLEER. V was clipped by 4 bases and J by 7 bases; unmatched bases: 25. This CDR3 has 19 residues. CDR3 sequence: CASSPQSGVYTSSYNEQYF. CDR3 coding DNA: TGCGCCAGCAGCCCCCAGAGCGGGGTATACACTAGCTCCTACAATGAGCAGTACTTC.

CDR3 bases: TGCGCCGGCTCCGGGACGGTGAACACTGAAGCTTTCTTT. Protein product: CAGSGTVNTEAFF. V usage is TRBV5-1 and J usage is TRBJ1-1; a possible D gene is TRBD1 (5 bases). The CDR3 consists of 13 residues. Trimming took 10 bases from V and 0 from J, leaving 13 bases between them. Germline assignment: CDR1 SGHRS and CDR2 YFSETQ.

The gene calls are TRBV15 and TRBJ2-1; 14 bases agree with TRBD2. Gene TRBJ2-7 matches the end of the DNA better, so the J call may be wrong. The germline gives CDR1 LNHNV, CDR2 YYDKDF (reference sequence). This CDR3 has 16 residues. CDR3 protein: CATRDRLAGGYNEQYF. The DNA of the CDR3 is TGTGCCACCAGGGACCGACTAGCGGGAGGGTACAATGAGCAGTACTTC.

This clonotype has ten or more counts. The rearrangement joins TRBV5-1 to TRBJ2-7; perhaps TRBD1 as D (6 bases). The germline V and J ends were trimmed by 4 bases and 6 bases, with 14 bases remaining between them. The CDR3 has 13 residues. Looked up from germline, CDR1 is SGHRS and CDR2 is YFSETQ. The CDR3 region is CASSAQTGAEQYF. The CDR3 coding sequence is TGCGCCAGCAGCGCACAGACAGGCGCCGAGCAGTACTTC.

This clonotype was observed a few times. CDR3 coding DNA: TGTGCCAGCAGTTCCCCCCGGGGGTACGAGCAGTACTTC. As protein: CASSSPRGYEQYF. This rearrangement joins TRBV6-6 to TRBJ2-7, with D possibly matching TRBD2 (6 bases). V was shortened by 4 bases and J by 4 bases, with 11 bases between the two germline ends. This CDR3 is built from 13 residues. Germline V gene data show CDR1 as MNHNY and CDR2 as SVGAGI (reference sequence).

This rearrangement joins TRBV28 to TRBJ1-2; D unclear. V dropped 3 bases and J dropped 8 bases, with 7 bases sitting between them. CDR3 length: 11 amino acids. The germline gives CDR1 MDHEN, CDR2 SYDVKM. In DNA form, the CDR3 reads TGTGCCAGCAGTTTTTCTGCGGGCTACACCTTC. Translating gives CASSFSAGYTF.

This chain connects TRBV20-1 to TRBJ2-1; 8 nucleotides agree with TRBD1. The CDR3 sequence is 12 residues long. Germline CDR1 reads DFQATT; CDR2 reads SNEGSKA (reference sequence). Trimming removed 3 bases from V and 10 bases from J; junction bases left unmatched: 5. CDR3 region: CSASRGTGEQFF. For the CDR3, the DNA is TGCAGTGCTAGCCGCGGGACAGGAGAGCAGTTCTTC.

This chain joins TRBV7-3 and TRBJ1-6; D call uncertain. Germline CDR1 is SGHTA and CDR2 is FQGTGA. The CDR3 contains 13 residues. The germline V and J ends were trimmed by 0 bases and 7 bases, with 4 bases remaining between them. In DNA, the CDR3 is TGTGCCAGCAGCTTAACGTGGAATTCACCCCTCCACTTT. Encoded protein: CASSLTWNSPLHF.

The genes are TRBV3-1 and TRBJ2-7, with no clear D. The V and J ends lost 1 base and 5 bases respectively, with 9 bases between them. The CDR3 is 13 residues long. From germline, CDR1 is LGHDT and CDR2 YNNKEL (reference sequence). CDR3 sequence reads: CASSQGPFDEQYF. The CDR3 DNA reads TGTGCCAGCAGCCAAGGCCCCTTTGACGAGCAGTACTTC.

This clonotype was counted many times. V and J are TRBV12-3 or TRBV12-4 and TRBJ1-2; D gene uncertain. Trimming left V 1 base short and J 2 bases short, with 8 bases between. This CDR3 has 14 amino acids. For the CDR3, the DNA is TGTGCCAGCAGTTTAGGGGTCGGCAACTATGGCTACACCTTC. Amino acids: CASSLGVGNYGYTF.

Only a few counts were recorded for this clonotype. J is TRBJ2-3 and V is TRBV20-1; 8 bases are shared with TRBD1. There are 14 residues in the CDR3. Germline V CDR1 and CDR2: DFQATT, SNEGSKA (reference sequence). V shed 1 base, J shed 3 bases, and the junction held 3 bases outside the gene matches. The CDR3 protein is CSARANRGTDTQYF. The CDR3 DNA reads TGCAGTGCTAGAGCCAACAGGGGGACAGATACGCAGTATTTT.

On this clonotype itself: A read error may account for a junction end that differs from germline. This chain connects TRBV9 to TRBJ2-7; the match to TRBD2 covers 7 bases. The CDR3 contains 14 residues. Germline V lookup: CDR1 SGDLS, CDR2 YYNGEE. CDR3 bases: TGTGCCAGCAGCTTTGCACCGGGGGGAAATGAGCCGTACTTC. As protein: CASSFAPGGNEPYF.

The chain joins TRBV24-1 to TRBJ2-2; TRBD1 aligns across 7 bases. Germline CDR1 and CDR2: KGHDR and SFDVKD. The V and J ends lost 2 bases and 1 base, in that order; junction bases with no gene match: 0. The CDR3 sequence is 15 residues long. The CDR3 reads CATSDWTGNTGELFF. The CDR3 DNA reads TGTGCCACCAGTGATTGGACAGGGAACACCGGGGAGCTGTTTTTT.

The chain uses TRBV20-1 and TRBJ2-3; D might be TRBD2 (5 bases). The CDR3 is 14 amino acids. V dropped 8 bases and J dropped 3 bases, with 18 bases sitting between them. The germline V gene has CDR1 DFQATT and CDR2 SNEGSKA (reference sequence). The CDR3 DNA follows: TGCAGTCGCTACGGGGTCTTTCGGACAGATACGCAGTATTTT. Translated, it gives CSRYGVFRTDTQYF.